This passage covers 17 T cell receptor beta chains from one sample sequenced in a study of post-analysis software for immune sequencing data (dated by TCRdb to the mid-2010s). Study-wide findings and limitations: Significantly higher frequencies in patients than in controls were found for roughly 5 TRBV segments, including TRBV5-6, TRBV5-1 and TRBV20-1.

Library creation used PCR. TCRdb shows the sequencer as Illumina HiSeq 2500. To reduce PCR and sequencing biases, unique molecular identifiers were incorporated into the TCR beta cDNA libraries. TCRdb trimmed the raw reads at Q25, called clones with MiXCR and kept productive beta chains. Every CDR3 protein is listed once, alongside the most common genes and DNA of its rows. For this sample the table gives just over 250,000 distinct CDR3 sequences, of which 35% to 40% were detected only once. The leading ten clones occupy around 4.8% of the sample. Antigens of these TCRs are unknown. The specimen was blood. All receptors come from a girl under 18 with multiple sclerosis.

The chain links TRBV20-1 to TRBJ2-5, with D maybe TRBD1 (6 bases). Per germline, CDR1 DFQATT and CDR2 SNEGSKA (reference sequence). The length of the CDR3 is 15 residues. The V gene lost 0 bases and the J gene lost 2 bases, with 13 bases spanning the gap. CDR3 sequence: CSARDFRGGQETQYF. As DNA, the CDR3 is TGCAGTGCTAGAGATTTCAGGGGTGGGCAAGAGACCCAGTACTTC.

This chain uses TRBV14 with TRBJ2-1, with 13 bases identical to TRBD2. Germline V gives CDR1 SGHDN, CDR2 FVKESK. Losses at the gene ends were 5 bases for V and 8 bases for J; bases not matched to a gene: 18. The length of the CDR3 is 19 residues. The CDR3 DNA follows: TGTGCCAGCAGCAAGAGGACAGCCCCAGGACTAGCGGGAGTGGATGAGCAGTTCTTC. Translated: CASSKRTAPGLAGVDEQFF.

V and J are TRBV3-1 and TRBJ1-1; 8 bases agree with TRBD1. Germline CDR1 and CDR2: LGHDT and YNNKEL (reference sequence). Germline trimming cut 5 bases from V and 6 bases from J; bases unmatched to any gene: 8. The CDR3 extends over 14 amino acids. The CDR3 DNA is TGTGCCAGCAGCACTACAGGACAGGGCGCTGAAGCTTTCTTT. Translating gives CASSTTGQGAEAFF.

The genes are TRBV6-5 and TRBJ2-2, with TRBD2 matching 13 bases. V was pared by 2 bases and J by 5 bases, with 8 bases of the junction left unmatched. Germline V gives CDR1 MNHEY, CDR2 SVGAGI. The CDR3 contains 18 residues. CDR3 sequence: CASSYILKGLAGTGELFF. In DNA, the CDR3 is TGTGCCAGCAGTTACATCTTGAAGGGACTAGCGGGAACCGGGGAGCTGTTTTTT.

The rearrangement joins TRBV4-1 to TRBJ2-4; no reliable D call. CDR3 length: 15 amino acids. CDR1 and CDR2 (germline): MGHRA, YSYEKL. Trimming left V 1 base short and J 1 base short, with 8 bases between. CDR3 bases: TGCGCCAGCAGCCAAGGATGGTTGGCCAAAAACATTCAGTACTTC. Translated, it gives CASSQGWLAKNIQYF.

The sample holds one count of this clonotype. The chain is built from TRBV29-1 and TRBJ2-5; tentative D call: TRBD2 (6 bases). The tail of the sequence fits TRBJ2-7 better, so the J call may be wrong. The length of the CDR3 is 13 residues. Germline V CDR1 and CDR2: SQVTM, ANQGSEA. CDR3 DNA: TGCAGCGTTTCCTCCTCGGGAGCGCGCGAGCAGTACTTC. The encoded protein is CSVSSSGAREQYF.

Comments on this clonotype: Relative to the germline gene, one junction end is altered; a read error may explain this. This chain links TRBV5-1 with TRBJ2-4; D call uncertain. The CDR3 is 14 residues long. Germline loops: CDR1 SGHRS, CDR2 YFSETQ. The CDR3 region has the DNA TGCGCCAGCAGCTCGTCTTGTCCGGAAAACATTCGGTACTTC. Translated: CASSSSCPENIRYF. Based on the CDR3 plus reference TRBV5-1 and TRBJ2-4, the full variable domain is KAGVTQTPRYLIKTRGQQVTLSCSPISGHRSVSWYQQTPGQGLQFLFEYFSETQRNKGNFPGRFSGRQFSNSRSEMNVSTLELGDSALYLCASSSSCPENIRYFGAGTRLSVL.

About this clonotype: A junction end diverges from the germline sequence, so it may reflect a read error. The gene calls are TRBV20-1 and TRBJ1-5; D is ambiguous. Germline CDR1 is DFQATT and CDR2 is SNEGSKA (reference sequence). The CDR3 length is 12 residues. CDR3 in amino acids: CSARDSNQPRHF. In nucleotides, the CDR3 is TGCAGTGCTAGAGATAGCAATCAGCCCCGGCATTTT.

The CDR3 region has the DNA TGCGCCAGCAGCTACGAAAACATTCAGTACTTC. The encoded protein is CASSYENIQYF. The V and J genes are TRBV5-1 and TRBJ2-4; D unresolved. The CDR3 is 11 amino acids. Germline CDR1 reads SGHRS; CDR2 reads YFSETQ. V was pared by 3 bases and J by 5 bases, with 3 bases between.

The chain links TRBV6-6 to TRBJ1-1; 9 bases align to TRBD1. Trimming at V came to 6 bases and at J to 6 bases, leaving 11 bases not matched to a gene. The CDR3 has 15 residues. Germline CDR1 MNHNY, CDR2 SVGAGI (reference sequence). The CDR3 nucleotides are TGTGCCAGCAGCCCTGACAGGGGGGGTTCCGCTGAAGCTTTCTTT. Its protein is CASSPDRGGSAEAFF.

The rearrangement uses TRBV12-3 or TRBV12-4 and TRBJ1-4; no clear D gene. This CDR3 contains 15 residues. V was clipped by 7 bases and J by 8 bases, with 20 bases between them. The CDR3 spells CASIYPGRGGEKLFF. The CDR3 region has the DNA TGTGCCAGCATCTACCCTGGACGGGGAGGAGAAAAACTGTTTTTT.

This clonotype has ten or more counts. The rearrangement links TRBV9 to TRBJ2-3, with 11 positions matching TRBD2. With 0 bases clipped from V and 8 bases from J, the junction kept 8 bases outside the gene matches. The length of the CDR3 is 16 residues. Germline CDR1 and CDR2: SGDLS and YYNGEE. DNA of the CDR3: TGTGCCAGCAGCGTAGAGGATAGCGGGGGGGCCTTTACGCAGTATTTT. This gives the protein CASSVEDSGGAFTQYF.

This clonotype has a count of ten or more. This sequence joins TRBV20-1 and TRBJ2-3; the D call may be TRBD1 or TRBD2 (5 bases each). This CDR3 spans 15 amino acids. Germline CDR1 DFQATT, CDR2 SNEGSKA (reference sequence). V was trimmed by 0 bases and J by 6 bases, leaving 16 bases between them. Written as DNA, the CDR3 is TGCAGTGCTAGAGATTTTCAGTCTTGGGGGGATACGCAGTATTTT. It encodes CSARDFQSWGDTQYF.

This clonotype has ten or more counts. The J gene is TRBJ2-5, the V gene TRBV5-4; possible D gene TRBD1, 5 bases. Trimming shortened V by 0 bases and J by 1 base, and 7 bases separated the two germline ends. The CDR3 extends over 14 amino acids. Germline V gene lookup returns CDR1 SGHNT and CDR2 YYREEE (reference sequence). In DNA form, the CDR3 reads TGTGCCAGCAGCTTGGGCAGGGCCCAAGAGACCCAGTACTTC. Protein sequence: CASSLGRAQETQYF. Together with reference TRBV5-4 and TRBJ2-5, the CDR3 gives the full variable domain: ETGVTQSPTHLIKTRGQQVTLRCSSQSGHNTVSWYQQALGQGPQFIFQYYREEENGRGNFPPRFSGLQFPNYSSELNVNALELDDSALYLCASSLGRAQETQYFGPGTRLLVL.

This clonotype was seen only a few times. This chain's CDR3 is CASSDRDRGRSYGYTF. The CDR3 DNA follows: TGTGCCAGCAGTGATCGAGACAGGGGGCGAAGCTATGGCTACACCTTC. The chain joins TRBV6-1 to TRBJ1-2; 10 nucleotides match TRBD1. The J segment lost 4 bases and the V segment lost 3 bases, leaving 8 bases of the junction unmatched. Germline CDR1 reads MNHNS; CDR2 reads SASEGT. The CDR3 has 16 residues.

As for this clonotype: One end of the junction fails to match germline, which may point to a read error. V is TRBV3-1 and J is TRBJ2-5, with TRBD2 matching over 9 bases. CDR1 and CDR2 from the germline V gene are LGHDT and YNNKEL (reference sequence). The length of the CDR3 is 16 residues. The CDR3 reads CTSSQVRSGGQETQYF. CDR3 DNA: TGTACCAGCAGCCAAGTTCGCAGCGGGGGGCAAGAGACCCAGTACTTC.

This clonotype was counted many times. The genes are TRBV2 and TRBJ1-2; 7 nucleotides line up with TRBD1. CDR1 and CDR2 (germline): SNHLY, FYNNEI. The CDR3 has 11 residues. The V gene end was trimmed by 7 bases and the J gene end by 6 bases; junction bases not matched to a gene: 2. The CDR3 DNA reads TGTGCCAGCACCAGGGGGGATGGCTACACCTTC. Amino acid sequence: CASTRGDGYTF.